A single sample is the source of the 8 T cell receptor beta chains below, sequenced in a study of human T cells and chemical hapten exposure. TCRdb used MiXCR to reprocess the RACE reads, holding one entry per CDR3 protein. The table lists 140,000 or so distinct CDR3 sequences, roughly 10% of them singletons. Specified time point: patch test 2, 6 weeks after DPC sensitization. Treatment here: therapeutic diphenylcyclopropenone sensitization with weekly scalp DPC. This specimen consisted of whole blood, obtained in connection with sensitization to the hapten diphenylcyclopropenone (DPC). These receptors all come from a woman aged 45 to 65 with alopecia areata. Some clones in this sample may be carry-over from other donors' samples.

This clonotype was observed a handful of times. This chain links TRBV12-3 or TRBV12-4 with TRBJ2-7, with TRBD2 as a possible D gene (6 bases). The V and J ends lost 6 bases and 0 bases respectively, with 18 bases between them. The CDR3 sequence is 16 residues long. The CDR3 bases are TGTGCCAGCAGCCGTGACCTAGCGTCCAGCTCCTACGAGCAGTACTTC. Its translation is CASSRDLASSSYEQYF.

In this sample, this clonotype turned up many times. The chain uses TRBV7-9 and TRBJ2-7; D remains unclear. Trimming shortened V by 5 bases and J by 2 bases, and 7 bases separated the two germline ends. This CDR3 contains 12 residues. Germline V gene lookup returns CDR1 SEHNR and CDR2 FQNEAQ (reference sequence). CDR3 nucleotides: TGTGCCAGCAGCCCTCAAACCTACGAGCAGTACTTC. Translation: CASSPQTYEQYF.

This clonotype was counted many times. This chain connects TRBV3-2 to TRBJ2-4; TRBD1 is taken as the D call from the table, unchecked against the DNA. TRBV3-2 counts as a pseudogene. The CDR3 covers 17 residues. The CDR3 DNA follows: TGTGCCAGCACCATCCCTATTGGGGGGGCCCGTAAAAACATTCAGTACTTC. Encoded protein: CASTIPIGGARKNIQYF.

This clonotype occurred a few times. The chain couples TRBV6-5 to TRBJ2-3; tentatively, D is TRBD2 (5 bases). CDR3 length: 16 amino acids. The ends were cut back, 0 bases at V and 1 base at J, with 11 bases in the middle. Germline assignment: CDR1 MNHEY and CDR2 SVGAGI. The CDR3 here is CASSYSRGGGTDTQYF. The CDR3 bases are TGTGCCAGCAGTTACTCGAGAGGAGGCGGCACAGATACGCAGTATTTT.

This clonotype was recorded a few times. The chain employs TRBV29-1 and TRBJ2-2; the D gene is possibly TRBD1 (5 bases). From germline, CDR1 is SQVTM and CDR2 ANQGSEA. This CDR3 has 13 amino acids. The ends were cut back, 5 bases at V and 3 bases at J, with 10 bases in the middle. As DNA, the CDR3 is TGCAGCGTTAGTATAGGGGACACCGGGGAGCTGTTTTTT. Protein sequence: CSVSIGDTGELFF.

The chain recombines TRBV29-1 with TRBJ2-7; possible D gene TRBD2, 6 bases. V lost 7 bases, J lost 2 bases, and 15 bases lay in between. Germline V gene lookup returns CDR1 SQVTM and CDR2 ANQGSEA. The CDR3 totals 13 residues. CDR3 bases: TGCAGCGGTGGAGGGTGTAGAGCCTACGAGCAGTACTTC. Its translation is CSGGGCRAYEQYF.

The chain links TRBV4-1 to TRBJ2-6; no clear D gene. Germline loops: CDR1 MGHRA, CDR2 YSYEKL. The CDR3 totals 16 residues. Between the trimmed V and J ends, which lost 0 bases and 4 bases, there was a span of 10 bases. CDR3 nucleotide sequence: TGCGCCAGCAGCCAAGAGAAGGGTCCAGGGGCCAACGTCCTGACTTTC. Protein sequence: CASSQEKGPGANVLTF.

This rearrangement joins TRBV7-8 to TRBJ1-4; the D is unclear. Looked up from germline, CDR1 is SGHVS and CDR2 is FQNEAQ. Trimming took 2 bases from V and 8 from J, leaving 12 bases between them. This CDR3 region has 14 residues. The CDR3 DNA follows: TGTGCCAGCAGCTTATGGGGTGGCGGGGAAAAACTGTTTTTT. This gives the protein CASSLWGGGEKLFF.